The clone carrying this T cell receptor beta chain has only a few counts. The sample comes from a study of blood T cell repertoires in COVID-19. As for the study in general: T cells, B-cell-depleted T cells, or PBMCs provided the cDNA or gDNA that served as material.

V was clipped by 0 bases and J by 4 bases, with 16 bases between them. CDR1 and CDR2 from the germline V gene are MGHRA and YSYEKL. The CDR3 covers 16 residues. As processed by the authors: By means of reference gene primer amplification, nucleated cell counts were estimated. This table comes from immunoSEQ multiplex PCR, and its TCRdb copy is limited to in-frame clones, with some not included. V and J calls and clone size are given by that table; D and trimming were obtained from the DNA. This sample has fewer than 100,000 clones, with about 90% found just once. The sample was peripheral blood. The clonotype originates from a human donor in a cohort sampled during active COVID-19. The V gene is TRBV4-1, the J gene TRBJ2-7, with D possibly matching TRBD1 (7 bases). The CDR3 nucleotides are TGCGCCAGCAGCCAAGACCCCACAGGGGAGGTATACGAGCAGTACTTC. As protein: CASSQDPTGEVYEQYF.